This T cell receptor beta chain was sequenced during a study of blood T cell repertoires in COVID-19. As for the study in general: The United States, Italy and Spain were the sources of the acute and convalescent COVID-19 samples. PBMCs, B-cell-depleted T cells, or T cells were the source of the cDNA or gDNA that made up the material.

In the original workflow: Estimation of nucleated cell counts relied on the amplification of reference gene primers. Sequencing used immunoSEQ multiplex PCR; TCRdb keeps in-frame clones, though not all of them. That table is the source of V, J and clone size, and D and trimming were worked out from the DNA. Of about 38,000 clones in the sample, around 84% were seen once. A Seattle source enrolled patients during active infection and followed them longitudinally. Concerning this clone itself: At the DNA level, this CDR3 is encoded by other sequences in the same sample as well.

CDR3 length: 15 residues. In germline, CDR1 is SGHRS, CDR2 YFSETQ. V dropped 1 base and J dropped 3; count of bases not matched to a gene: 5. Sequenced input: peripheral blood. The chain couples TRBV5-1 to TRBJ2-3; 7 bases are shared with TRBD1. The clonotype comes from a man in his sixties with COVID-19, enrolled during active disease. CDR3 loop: CASSLSRQGTDTQYF. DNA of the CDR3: TGCGCCAGCAGCTTGTCCAGACAGGGTACAGATACGCAGTATTTT.